The clone carrying this TCR beta chain appeared a single time. Its specificity is unknown. This entry is derived from a study of graft-versus-host responses after intestinal transplantation. Clones were read by immunoSEQ multiplex PCR, and TCRdb kept only the in-frame ones, dropping some. Counted here are about 130,000 clones, more than 80% occurring once; the ten biggest clones make up about 0.16%. Study-wide points: Early after transplant, HvG declines were associated with peak levels of circulating GvH clones. In recipient marrow, GvH clones were found, and some appeared first in ileum or blood. When patients had graft-donor T cell macrochimerism, their allografts held high graft-versus-host to host-versus-graft clonal ratios.

From germline, CDR1 is SNHLY and CDR2 FYNNEI. With 6 bases removed from V and 6 bases from J, the gap between germline ends came to 15 bases. This CDR3 is 14 amino acids long. The chain uses TRBV2 and TRBJ1-5, with unresolved D. This clonotype originated in a human donor who received an intestinal transplant. The source was unstimulated CD4+ T cells sorted from spleen or lymph node cells, collected before intestinal transplant. The CDR3 reads CASRPGPGGQPQHF. The CDR3, as DNA: TGTGCCAGCAGACCTGGGCCAGGAGGTCAGCCCCAGCATTTT.